This entry describes one TCR beta chain. This clonotype was seen repeatedly, ten times or more. Its cognate antigen has yet to be identified. No base-level quality is on record; no much larger clone is a single base apart. Reading the germline V gene (reference sequence) gives CDR1 DFQATT and CDR2 SNEGSKA. From its cysteine to its phenylalanine, the CDR3 spans 15 amino acids. Only the CDR3 DNA stays, 45 bases, in frame from base 1. V is reduced by 0 bases and J by 1 base, leaving a spacing of 12 bases between them. Systemically healthy Caucasian individuals from Russia, some 38 in total and aged roughly 6 to 100 years, were included as donors. Each donor gave roughly 9 milliliters of peripheral blood, drawn into EDTA-treated Vacutainer tubes. Ficoll-Paque density-gradient centrifugation was used to isolate PBMCs, with at least 7 million obtained per sample. Total RNA was extracted from PBMCs with Trizol reagent, with at least 5.5 micrograms obtained per sample. The percentages of naive CD45RAhigh/CD27high T cells were determined by flow cytometry on a PBMC aliquot from every donor.

This specimen belongs to a study of blood T cells in healthy people across ages (dated by TCRdb to between 2014 and 2016). General notes on the study: In model experiments, template switching captured about one uniquely barcoded TCR beta cDNA molecule for every two T cells. Using the same blood draw, the study looked at two additional independent replicas of 1 million unique cDNA reads for two donors, one aged 18 to 30 and the other aged 80 or older. To avoid experimental bias, donors of different ages were spread randomly across the sequencing lanes. To track age-related changes in TCR beta repertoire diversity, the study relied on deep sequencing normalized with unique cDNA molecular identifiers. Four age groups were formed from the donors: young (average roughly 16 years), middle-aged (approximately 42), aged (62) and long-lived (82). On the study overall, not on this receptor specifically: Estimates of total diversity based on one million sequenced T cells were regarded as lower bounds and as underestimates. Since profiling was done on bulk unsorted PBMCs, naive and antigen-experienced compartments could not be conclusively compared. The long-lived group showed more naive CD4+ T cells, fewer expanded clones and increased TCR diversity than the aged group, suggesting age selection. A strong correlation was found between observed TCR beta diversity and the percentage of naive T cells measured by flow cytometry. Observed TCR beta diversity per million T cells fell roughly linearly with age, and a significant reduction was already apparent by age around 40. The CMV infection status of donors was not known, potentially confounding age-related changes in expanded clonotypes.

The protocol used for the library was 5' RACE. The sample was run on an Illumina HiSeq 2500. A second PCR of about 7 to 12 cycles was run with a J-beta primer mix and a sample-barcoded 5' primer. A template-switch 5' adaptor carrying 12 random nucleotides introduced a unique molecular identifier onto each TCR beta cDNA molecule. Each sample yielded at least 2.5 million CDR3-containing paired-end reads. All of the RNA was converted into first-strand cDNA using the Mint cDNA synthesis kit, with a TRBC-specific oligonucleotide serving as the primer. After uracil-DNA glycosylase treatment, a first 18-cycle PCR used universal primers M1SS and BC2_uni_R on all cDNA. The paper's data handling went like this. Each sample was normalized by randomly selecting 1 million high-quality reads, each carrying a distinct molecular identifier. Instead of being binned into consensus sequences, reads with shared molecular identifiers were discarded. MiTCR, set to a Q25 quality threshold and the strictest error-elimination algorithm, was used for CDR3 identification, clonotype clustering and error correction. Lower-bound total TCR beta diversity was estimated with a nonparametric unseen species model using Euler transformation. TCRdb reran the public reads through fastp at Q25 and MiXCR, keeping productive beta chains. CDR3 protein duplicates are merged, each entry listing the most common genes and DNA. The V and J calls follow TCRdb's processing rather than the paper's. The sample table records 650,000 to 700,000 distinct CDR3 sequences; 32% of these occur just once. Less than 20% of the sample goes to the ten largest clones.

The rearrangement combines TRBV20-1 with TRBJ2-5, with the D gene tentatively TRBD1 or TRBD2, based on 6 matching bases in each. The source of this sequence is a woman aged 80 or older in good health. Donor details come from another sample of the same person, matched by shared clones. Source material: blood. The CDR3 region has the sequence CSARDIGGTQETQYF. The DNA sequence is given as TGCAGTGCTAGAGATATAGGGGGGACCCAAGAGACCCAGTACTTC.